Listed here are 30 T cell receptor beta chains from one sample, sequenced in a study of Ad26.COV2.S vaccination and SARS-CoV-2 variants. Sample treatment: around 19 received Ad26.COV2.S at low or high dose, single or two shots; about 5 received placebo; per-sample allocation not given. Specimen acquisition occurred on day 63 following the initial vaccine or placebo injection. Clones were sequenced by immunoSEQ multiplex PCR, and TCRdb holds only the in-frame ones, with some missing. The repertoire holds some 450,000 clones, with less than 95% as singletons. The starting material was peripheral blood, obtained in a trial of Ad26.COV2.S vaccine versus placebo. The receptors were sampled from a person between 18 and 60 years old who received the Ad26.COV2.S COVID-19 vaccine or a placebo.

The chain joins TRBV20-1 to TRBJ2-5; 8 positions agree with TRBD1. The CDR3 runs to 11 residues. Germline-derived CDR1 and CDR2 are DFQATT and SNEGSKA (reference sequence). The V gene end was trimmed by 7 bases and the J gene end by 4 bases; junction bases not matched to a gene: 2. CDR3 in amino acids: CSVRGRETQYF. The CDR3, as DNA: TGCAGTGTCAGGGGGCGAGAGACCCAGTACTTC.

The chain recombines TRBV24-1 with TRBJ2-2; 13 bases agree with TRBD2. CDR1 is KGHDR, CDR2 SFDVKD, per germline. The CDR3 runs 16 residues. V was clipped by 6 bases and J by 7 bases; unmatched bases: 7. The CDR3 bases are TGTGCCACCAGTAGGACTAGCGGGAGTGGGGACGGGGAGCTGTTTTTT. Translated: CATSRTSGSGDGELFF.

The genes are TRBV5-4 and TRBJ1-2; 9 positions match TRBD1. Trimming at V came to 0 bases and at J to 4 bases, leaving 7 bases not matched to a gene. This CDR3 region has 16 residues. Germline loops: CDR1 SGHNT, CDR2 YYREEE (reference sequence). Here the CDR3 DNA reads TGTGCCAGCAGCTTGGCGGGACAGGGTAGTTTCTATGGCTACACCTTC. It translates to CASSLAGQGSFYGYTF.

V and J are TRBV11-2 and TRBJ2-2, with TRBD2 identical over 8 bases. The CDR3 has 16 residues. After removal of 5 bases from V and 5 bases from J, the junction contained 10 bases not matched to a gene. In germline, CDR1 is SGHAT, CDR2 FQNNGV. DNA of the CDR3: TGTGCCAGCAGCCAAACCGGGACTAGAGAAACCGGGGAGCTGTTTTTT. Amino acid sequence: CASSQTGTRETGELFF.

This chain joins TRBV5-8 and TRBJ1-2; maybe TRBD1 (5 bases). The germline V gene has CDR1 SGHTS and CDR2 YDEGEE. This CDR3 is built from 12 residues. Between the trimmed V and J ends, which lost 1 base and 11 bases, there was a span of 12 bases. CDR3: CASSLSRVEYTF. CDR3 sequence (DNA): TGTGCCAGCAGCTTGAGCAGGGTGGAATACACCTTC. Filled out from reference TRBV5-8 and TRBJ1-2, the complete variable domain reads EAGVTQSPTHLIKTRGQQATLRCSPISGHTSVYWYQQALGLGLQFLLWYDEGEERNRGNFPPRFSGRQFPNYSSELNVNALELEDSALYLCASSLSRVEYTFGSGTRLTVV.

V and J are TRBV7-3 and TRBJ2-2, with D possibly being TRBD1 (5 bases). CDR1 and CDR2 (germline): SGHTA, FQGTGA. There are 15 residues in the CDR3. The V and J ends lost 5 bases and 4 bases respectively, with 14 bases between them. The CDR3 bases are TGTGCCAGCAGCCCGCAGAAGGGGTCCACCGGGGAGCTGTTTTTT. This gives the protein CASSPQKGSTGELFF.

The J gene is TRBJ2-5, the V gene TRBV4-1; possible D gene TRBD2, 5 bases. Germline loops: CDR1 MGHRA, CDR2 YSYEKL. This CDR3 has 15 residues. Trimming shortened V by 1 base and J by 2 bases, and 11 bases separated the two germline ends. CDR3 nucleotides: TGCGCCAGCAGCCAAGGGACTTCCCATCAAGAGACCCAGTACTTC. Translation gives CASSQGTSHQETQYF.

The chain links TRBV7-6 to TRBJ1-4, with 9 positions matching TRBD1. The junction had 6 bases not matched to a gene; V was cut back by 2 bases and J by 2 bases. This CDR3 is built from 17 residues. Germline V gene data show CDR1 as SGHVS and CDR2 as FNYEAQ. CDR3 nucleotide sequence: TGTGCCAGCAGCTTAAGGACAGGGGTGGAGACTAATGAAAAACTGTTTTTT. Protein product: CASSLRTGVETNEKLFF.

V and J are TRBV11-2 and TRBJ2-5; 8 bases are a match to TRBD1. Germline CDR1 SGHAT, CDR2 FQNNGV. The CDR3 length is 14 residues. V dropped 4 bases and J dropped 5; count of bases not matched to a gene: 6. CDR3 in amino acids: CASSSGQGAETQYF. As DNA, the CDR3 is TGTGCCAGCAGCTCCGGACAGGGAGCGGAGACCCAGTACTTC.

The chain combines TRBV5-6 with TRBJ2-5; 7 nucleotides line up with TRBD2. The ends lost 0 bases at V and 4 bases at J; junction bases unmatched: 3. There are 14 residues in the CDR3. The germline V gene has CDR1 SGHDT and CDR2 YYEEEE. The CDR3 nucleotides are TGTGCCAGCAGCTTGGTGGCGGGGGTAGAGACCCAGTACTTC. This encodes CASSLVAGVETQYF.

This clone occurred once. The chain combines TRBV13 with TRBJ2-3; 10 positions agree with TRBD2. This CDR3 comprises 17 residues. From germline, CDR1 is PRHDT and CDR2 FYEKMQ (reference sequence). The ends lost 2 bases at V and 3 bases at J; junction bases unmatched: 8. The CDR3 protein is CASSLRGSGRYTDTQYF. In DNA form, the CDR3 reads TGTGCCAGCAGCTTACGGGGTAGCGGGAGGTATACAGATACGCAGTATTTT.

The chain combines TRBV19 with TRBJ2-7; 9 bases map to TRBD1. The CDR3 contains 13 residues. Trimming at V came to 9 bases and at J to 5 bases, leaving 8 bases not matched to a gene. Germline CDR1 reads LNHDA; CDR2 reads SQIVND (reference sequence). CDR3: CASTDRGINEQYF. In DNA form, the CDR3 reads TGTGCCAGCACCGACAGGGGGATAAACGAGCAGTACTTC. Using reference TRBV19 and TRBJ2-7 for the parts outside the CDR3, the full variable domain is DGGITQSPKYLFRKEGQNVTLSCEQNLNHDAMYWYRQDPGQGLRLIYYSQIVNDFQKGDIAEGYSVSREKKESFPLTVTSAQKNPTAFYLCASTDRGINEQYFGPGTRLTVT.

This chain joins TRBV7-9 and TRBJ1-4, with TRBD1 matching over 10 bases. V trimming: 3 bases; J trimming: 7 bases; junction bases outside the gene matches: 5. The length of the CDR3 is 15 residues. Germline values: CDR1 SEHNR, CDR2 FQNEAQ (reference sequence). The CDR3 loop is CASSLGTGEGEKLFF. DNA of the CDR3: TGTGCCAGCAGCTTGGGGACAGGGGAAGGTGAAAAACTGTTTTTT.

The genes are TRBV4-1 and TRBJ2-2; unclear D gene. Trimming cost V 4 bases and J 1 base, with 7 bases left between them. There are 14 residues in the CDR3. The V gene's germline CDR1 is MGHRA and CDR2 YSYEKL. CDR3 sequence reads: CASSPPVNTGELFF. The CDR3 DNA reads TGCGCCAGCAGCCCCCCTGTGAACACCGGGGAGCTGTTTTTT.

The table lists this clone with a count of one. The chain carries TRBV6-1 and TRBJ1-4; 8 bases fit TRBD1. The V segment lost 2 bases and the J segment 5 bases; nucleotides outside the gene matches: 13. Looked up from germline, CDR1 is MNHNS and CDR2 is SASEGT. The CDR3 has 18 residues. CDR3 region: CASSERGQGVGKNEKLFF. The CDR3, as DNA: TGTGCCAGCAGTGAAAGAGGACAGGGAGTTGGTAAAAATGAAAAACTGTTTTTT.

This clone was detected once. The V gene is TRBV7-8, the J gene TRBJ2-7; D assignment may be TRBD1 or TRBD2 (6 bases each). V lost 2 bases and J 6 bases, leaving 11 bases between the germline ends. The CDR3 runs 13 residues. Germline V lookup: CDR1 SGHVS, CDR2 FQNEAQ. CDR3 loop: CASSLLSGAEQYF. The CDR3 nucleotides are TGTGCCAGCAGCTTACTATCGGGGGCCGAGCAGTACTTC.

This clone has at least ten counts. DNA for the CDR3: TGTGCCAGCAGCCCGGGCCCGGGGGACCCCCAGCATTTT. Translation gives CASSPGPGDPQHF. The chain combines TRBV9 with TRBJ1-5; D might be TRBD1 (5 bases). Germline V gene lookup returns CDR1 SGDLS and CDR2 YYNGEE. The CDR3 has 13 amino acids. Deletions cut 4 bases from V and 10 bases from J, with 15 bases between. Together with reference TRBV9 and TRBJ1-5, the CDR3 gives the full variable domain: DSGVTQTPKHLITATGQRVTLRCSPRSGDLSVYWYQQSLDQGLQFLIQYYNGEERAKGNILERFSAQQFPDLHSELNLSSLELGDSALYFCASSPGPGDPQHFGDGTRLSIL.

This chain links TRBV28 with TRBJ2-5, with D perhaps assigned TRBD1 or TRBD2 (5 bases each). CDR3 length: 12 amino acids. Between the trimmed V and J ends, which lost 5 bases and 4 bases, there was a span of 8 bases. From germline, CDR1 is MDHEN and CDR2 SYDVKM. The CDR3 here is CASSAGTETQYF. CDR3 DNA sequence: TGTGCCAGCAGTGCCGGGACAGAGACCCAGTACTTC.

This chain links TRBV6-6 with TRBJ1-5; D is possibly TRBD1 (5 bases). V lost 6 bases, J lost 0 bases, and 12 bases lay in between. The germline CDR1 and CDR2 sequences are MNHNY and SVGAGI (reference sequence). The CDR3 runs to 15 residues. The CDR3 loop reads CASSPGAGSNQPQHF. The CDR3 DNA follows: TGTGCCAGCAGCCCCGGGGCGGGTAGCAATCAGCCCCAGCATTTT.

This chain links TRBV6-5 with TRBJ2-5, with 7 bases that match TRBD1. V shed 6 bases and J 5 bases; nucleotides not matched to a gene: 6. Germline CDR1 MNHEY, CDR2 SVGAGI. The CDR3 runs to 13 residues. The CDR3 DNA reads as TGTGCCAGCAGCCCGAGGGGGCGGGAGACCCAGTACTTC. Translating gives CASSPRGRETQYF.

The rearrangement links TRBV12-5 to TRBJ2-1; 11 bases map to TRBD1. Germline-derived CDR1 and CDR2 are LGHNT and FRNRAP. The CDR3 spans 16 residues. The junction had 8 bases not matched to a gene; V was cut back by 4 bases and J by 6 bases. The CDR3 region has the DNA TGTGCTAGTGGTTCCTTGGACAGGGGGCGCAGCAATGAGCAGTTCTTC. This translates into CASGSLDRGRSNEQFF.

In this sample, this clone turned up a few times. The sample carries other DNA sequences with the same CDR3. The chain links TRBV7-9 to TRBJ1-5, with D tentatively TRBD1 (5 bases). Trimming cost V 0 bases and J 2 bases, with 5 bases left between them. The CDR3 runs to 14 residues. Germline-derived CDR1 and CDR2 are SEHNR and FQNEAQ (reference sequence). DNA for the CDR3: TGTGCCAGCAGCTTAGCGGGGGGCAATCAGCCCCAGCATTTT. The encoded protein is CASSLAGGNQPQHF. Using reference TRBV7-9 and TRBJ1-5 for the parts outside the CDR3, the full variable domain is DTGVSQNPRHKITKRGQNVTFRCDPISEHNRLYWYRQTLGQGPEFLTYFQNEAQLEKSRLLSDRFSAERPKGSFSTLEIQRTEQGDSAMYLCASSLAGGNQPQHFGDGTRLSIL.

The chain employs TRBV6-6 and TRBJ1-5; D gene unclear. The length of the CDR3 is 16 residues. With 0 bases removed from V and 2 bases from J, the gap between germline ends came to 11 bases. Looked up from germline, CDR1 is MNHNY and CDR2 is SVGAGI (reference sequence). This chain's CDR3 is CASSYSPTLGNQPQHF. CDR3 coding DNA: TGTGCCAGCAGTTACTCGCCAACCCTTGGCAATCAGCCCCAGCATTTT.

The V call is TRBV6-2 or TRBV6-3, the J call TRBJ2-1; weak D call: TRBD1 (6 bases). The CDR3 is 16 residues long. Germline V gives CDR1 MNHEY, CDR2 SVGEGT. V was shortened by 0 bases and J by 5 bases, with 14 bases between the two germline ends. As DNA, the CDR3 is TGTGCCAGCAGTTACTCGGGCAGGGGTGATAACAATGAGCAGTTCTTC. Protein product: CASSYSGRGDNNEQFF.

The V call is TRBV27, the J call TRBJ1-3, with 9 bases identical to TRBD1. This CDR3 region has 15 residues. From germline, CDR1 is MNHEY and CDR2 SMNVEV (reference sequence). V gave up 4 bases and J gave up 4 bases; unmatched junction bases: 5. CDR3 sequence reads: CASSSRQGVGNTIYF. In DNA, the CDR3 is TGTGCCAGCAGTTCGAGACAGGGGGTGGGAAACACCATATATTTT.

This clone was observed a handful of times. This chain links TRBV18 with TRBJ2-3; possibly TRBD1 or TRBD2 for D (5 bases each). Trimming removed 9 bases at V and 4 bases at J, with 11 bases between. CDR1 is KGHSH and CDR2 is LQKENI in the germline V gene. The CDR3 runs 12 residues. CDR3: CASRGEADTQYF. CDR3 nucleotides: TGTGCCAGTCGAGGGGAAGCAGATACGCAGTATTTT.

The chain is built from TRBV6-5 and TRBJ2-2; 14 bases map to TRBD2. J gave up 7 bases and V 6 bases, and 1 base lay outside the gene matches. Germline values: CDR1 MNHEY, CDR2 SVGAGI. The CDR3 spans 14 residues. For the CDR3, the DNA is TGTGCCAGCAGAGGACTAGCGGGGGGCGGGGAGCTGTTTTTT. Translated, it gives CASRGLAGGGELFF.

The rearrangement uses TRBV12-3 or TRBV12-4 and TRBJ1-3, with D unresolved. V shed 3 bases and J shed 7 bases, with 4 bases lying between them. CDR3 length: 11 amino acids. CDR3 residues: CASSLINTIYF. CDR3 nucleotide sequence: TGTGCCAGCAGTTTGATTAACACCATATATTTT.

This chain joins TRBV30 and TRBJ2-5; D gene uncertain. Germline V gene data show CDR1 as GTSNPN and CDR2 as SVGIG (reference sequence). Trimming removed 0 bases at V and 5 bases at J, with 10 bases between. This CDR3 contains 13 residues. The CDR3 loop reads CAWSVRRSETQYF. The CDR3 bases are TGTGCCTGGAGTGTACGGCGGTCCGAGACCCAGTACTTC. Based on the CDR3 plus reference TRBV30 and TRBJ2-5, the full variable domain is SQTIHQWPATLVQPVGSPLSLECTVEGTSNPNLYWYRQAAGRGLQLLFYSVGIGQISSEVPQNLSASRPQDRQFILSSKKLLLSDSGFYLCAWSVRRSETQYFGPGTRLLVL.

CDR3 coding DNA: TGTGCCAGCAGTTACCGGGACAGCCCTTCCTACGAGCAGTACTTC. Translating gives CASSYRDSPSYEQYF. The gene calls are TRBV6-2 or TRBV6-3 and TRBJ2-7; 7 nucleotides align to TRBD1. V lost 2 bases and J lost 1; bases outside the gene matches: 5. The germline CDR1 and CDR2 sequences are MNHEY and SVGEGT. This CDR3 comprises 15 residues.